Reported below is one T cell receptor beta chain. The record originates from a study of blood T cell repertoires in COVID-19. Across the study: Acute and convalescent COVID-19 specimens originated in the United States, Italy and Spain. T cells, B-cell-depleted T cells, or PBMCs supplied cDNA or gDNA.

Germline-derived CDR1 and CDR2 are SNHLY and FYNNEI. The CDR3 is 14 residues long. The V end was cut by 7 bases, the J end by 10 bases, with 20 bases between. Per the authors' pipeline: By means of reference gene primer amplification, nucleated cell counts were estimated. Assay: immunoSEQ multiplex PCR; the TCRdb copy retains only in-frame clones and omits some. V, J and clone size reflect that table, while D and trimming were determined from the DNA. The sample lists approximately 300,000 clones, 65% to 85% seen once, with roughly 1.1% in the top ten. The receptor was derived from a woman aged 45-65 years with acute or convalescent COVID-19. The rearrangement joins TRBV2 to TRBJ2-1; D might be TRBD1 (5 bases). The material sequenced was peripheral blood. Here the CDR3 DNA reads TGTGCCAGCACTGTTGAGCTGGGGCCGGGCGAGCAGTTCTTC. This codes for CASTVELGPGEQFF.